The present T cell receptor beta chain was sequenced within a study of cytomegalovirus exposure and HLA in healthy donors (dated by TCRdb to 2017 to 2019). The study in broad terms: According to an earlier analysis of a few hundred of the donors, 150 million to 200 million T cells yielded roughly 100 million unique TCR beta sequences and roughly 280 Gb of sequence data. An early release that covered about 640 HLA-typed donors contained approximately 300 gigabases of sequencing data and tens of millions of unique TCR sequences. The study was designed to test whether signatures of past pathogen exposure could be identified by cataloging public T cell receptors. Of the approximately 400 genotyped donors, around 81% fell in the genetic ancestry cluster associated with self-reported Caucasian donors. To predict cytomegalovirus infection status, the study brought together high-throughput TCR immunosequencing, statistical association of individual TCRs with disease status, and machine learning. All discovery cohort repertoires had been generated using a single sequencing platform. A separate validation cohort of some 130 different subjects was used in addition to the 666-subject first cohort. To decide whether each TCR beta V gene segment behaved as functional or pseudogenic, an earlier analysis of nearly 600 of the donors relied on high-throughput TCR beta sequencing. Among roughly 400 genotyped donors of the cohort, an average of about 240,000 unique TCR beta nucleotide sequences were sequenced per donor, roughly 20% of them non-productive. A later genetic analysis used genome-wide SNP genotypes for about 60% of the roughly 700 donors, treating that subset as a discovery cohort. The number of typed donors differed by locus: roughly 629-630 for A, B, C, DRB1 and DQB1; 500 to 550 for DQA1; approximately 600 for DPA1; and 450 to 480 for DPB1. HLA typing included class I and class II loci at four-digit resolution. Donor age, sex, ethnicity and CMV serostatus were compiled together with the repertoire data. Using immunosequencing, the study profiled T cell repertoires from fewer than 700 subjects and related those repertoires to cytomegalovirus serostatus. The later analysis used no new phenotypic data to find candidate immune exposures, relying instead on TCR beta sequences and their occurrence across donors. A later analysis re-examined previously published TCR beta repertoires from over 500 donors and added high-resolution HLA genotyping to investigate patterns of TCR occurrence. Because of strong linkage in the cohort, 5 or 6 DR-DQ haplotypes were treated as single units for association and clustering.

Based on the germline V gene, the CDR1 and CDR2 sequences are SGHRS and YFSETQ. V lost 0 bases and J lost 6 bases, and the count of bases not matched to a germline gene is 9. Including cysteine and phenylalanine, the CDR3 has 17 amino acids. Only CDR3 DNA is held: 51 bases, read in frame from base 1. Receptors were amplified or captured by the immunoSEQ multiplex PCR assay. For the multiplex PCR, a mixture combining 60 forward primers for TCR Vbeta segments and 13 reverse primers for TCR Jbeta segments was used. The CDR3 region of rearranged TCR beta genes was amplified from genomic DNA with a multiplex PCR assay. On the Illumina HiSeq System, the amplified TCR beta libraries were sequenced as 87-base-pair reads. The published analysis was carried out like this. A later analysis tallied approximately 87 million unique TCR beta chains across the 666 repertoires, and around 9.9 million of those chains were shared by two or more donors. To remove PCR and sequencing errors, raw reads were error-corrected and collapsed into unique sequences using a nearest-neighbor algorithm that merged closely related sequences. CDR3 sequences were aligned to IMGT reference sequences to assign V, D and J gene segments. For a sequence to be retained, at least a six-nucleotide match to both a V gene segment and a J gene segment was required. A rearrangement was called productive if the CDR3 had no stop codons and remained in frame with V and J, and every other rearrangement was called non-productive. CDR3 was defined according to IMGT convention as the region running from the second conserved V-encoded cysteine to the conserved J-encoded phenylalanine. Sequences without an unambiguous match to a single V gene segment were excluded from the earlier analysis of about 640 of the donors. In an earlier analysis of some 590 of the donors, a V segment was called functional when productive rearrangements were above 56.7%, and segregating when the standard deviation between donors exceeded 5%. A statistical classification framework was built for diagnosing cytomegalovirus status from the catalog of TCR beta chain sequences. V and J gene assignment, in a later analysis, came from comparing TCR nucleotide sequences with IMGT/GENE-DB human TR gene sequences. In a later analysis, CDR3 sequences and most-parsimonious VDJ recombination scenarios were assigned using the TCRdist pipeline. A later analysis defined each TCR beta chain by its CDR3 amino acid sequence plus V-gene family, and excluded reads lacking a unique V-gene family. In a later analysis, a few hundred highly shared, low-generation-probability nucleotide sequences were removed to address suspected cross-contamination and a sequencing artifact. A later analysis calculated a clonal expansion index for each public chain from normalized within-repertoire ranks of inferred template counts. In a later analysis, generation probabilities were computed using a VDJ recombination model fitted to out-of-frame rearrangements, and the results were checked against IGoR. In a later analysis, hypergeometric tests were used to score TCR-TCR, TCR-HLA and TCR-CMV co-occurrence, with a repertoire-size bias correction applied to TCR pairs. A later analysis estimated false discovery rates by permuting HLA or CMV assignments 20 times. A later analysis grouped co-occurring TCRs with DBSCAN, adding TCRdist sequence similarity when clustering within HLA-allele-positive subsets. Co-occurrence clustering excluded repertoires with fewer than 30,000 or more than 120,000 public chains, plus five with anomalous nucleotide sharing. TCRdb re-hosts the immuneACCESS table, in-frame sequences only. Its copies lack some clones; in the studies checked, an unresolved V gene accounts for under half of them, and the cause for the rest is not known. V and J calls and clone size come straight from that table; D and trimming were deduced from the DNA. The sample contains around 110,000 clones, roughly four fifths of them found a single time. Together, the top ten hold 1.6% of the sample.

Broader findings and caveats from the paper: Several of the top co-occurrence clusters appeared to be linked to parvovirus B19, influenza, CMV and Epstein-Barr virus, according to a later analysis. The authors suggested that the approach could potentially be generalized to other disease states and immunological phenotypes. Some IMGT-functional V segments, including TRBV6-2 and TRBV6-3, could not be distinguished by the 87-base-pair reads and were therefore excluded. The cohort was sequenced for TCR beta chains only, and without alpha or paired-chain data the features that could be detected were limited. Correlated functional status among segregating V segments might reflect linkage disequilibrium, but an unknown experimental factor could not be ruled out. According to a later genetic analysis, donors in an Asian-associated ancestry cluster had fewer N-insertions in productive TCRs than the approximately 650-donor mean. CMV serostatus was the only immune exposure information available for the cohort. Most CMV-associated TCR beta chains appeared to be HLA-restricted in a later analysis, and the HLA associations seemed to be driven largely by CMV exposure. In a later analysis, about 17,000 TCR beta sequences were associated with specific HLA alleles at a false discovery rate of 0.05. In a later analysis, HLA-associated TCR beta chains showed more clonal expansion and lower generation probabilities than non-associated chains that were equally common. An earlier analysis of roughly 570 of the donors showed that most TCR beta V segments appeared in productive rearrangements either about 90% or about 30% of the time, which broadly matched IMGT annotations. Cytomegalovirus status was reported to be diagnosed by the classifier with high specificity and sensitivity in both the original and validation cohorts. Roughly uniform sequencing depth across donors was assumed in presence/absence analyses, although this assumption may not hold. An association between a missense DCLRE1C variant and V-gene and J-gene trimming of TCR beta chains was found in a later genetic analysis and replicated in an independent cohort. Because HLA typing was unavailable for some donors at each locus, only the typed subset was used in association tests. According to a later analysis, TCR association rates differed among HLA loci, with DRB1 alleles showing the most associated TCRs and HLA-C alleles showing the fewest. Assigning TCR associations to individual alleles was difficult when HLA alleles, especially DR and DQ, strongly co-occurred. Most TCR sequences were seen in very few donors, while some public TCRs were found in many individuals. A total of 150 to 200 TCR beta chains were listed by the study as associated with cytomegalovirus. In vitro tests confirmed that a few of the cytomegalovirus-associated TCR beta chains recognize cytomegalovirus antigens. The sequencing pipeline was judged likely to have produced a cluster of highly shared sequence variants as a technical artifact. Because counts were too low, under 20 rarely observed V segments, including chromosome 9 orphons, were left out of the earlier analysis of 587 of the donors. A further reported finding was that TCR beta sequences accurately predicted the HLA-A and HLA-B alleles for most subjects in the first cohort.

As to this clone: Its antigen remains unidentified. One base away there is no much larger clone; base qualities are not given.

The cohort comprised 710 or so healthy bone marrow donors. Cohort members were all nominally healthy when sampled, although unrecorded immune exposures were likely present. The donor tested CMV seronegative, placing the donor among the 350 or so seronegative members of the cohort. A peripheral blood sample was collected from each donor, and TCR beta sequencing was performed on peripheral blood mononuclear cells. Genomic DNA extraction from the blood cell samples was performed with the Qiagen DNeasy Blood Extraction Kit. What was sequenced was PBMCs. The chain uses TRBV5-1 and TRBJ1-6, with 7 central nucleotides matching TRBD1. This receptor was identified in a young woman in good health and CMV-seronegative. In nucleotides, the sequence is TGCGCCAGCAGCTTGGCCTTGGGACAGAGGGTTAATTCACCCCTCCACTTT. Its product reads: CASSLALGQRVNSPLHF.